The following is a T cell receptor (beta chain) sequence with its context. The CDR3 consists of 12 residues. CDR1 SGHDT and CDR2 YYEEEE come from the germline V gene. The V end was cut by 0 bases, the J end by 6 bases, with 5 bases between. Assay used: immunoSEQ multiplex PCR; TCRdb lists only in-frame clones, some missing. The table records around 60,000 clones, around four fifths of them present only once. This specimen belongs to a study of identifying expanded T cells in peripheral blood. This sequence originates from a person between 18 and 70 years old in good health. This chain joins TRBV5-6 and TRBJ2-3, with D unresolved. Sequencing was performed on blood. The CDR3 spells CASSLGFDTQYF. CDR3 DNA sequence: TGTGCCAGCAGCTTGGGATTTGATACGCAGTATTTT.